This TCR beta chain was sequenced in a study of T cells in Graves' hyperthyroidism and ophthalmopathy. Study overall: Peripheral blood was collected at initial diagnosis, before any treatment.

CDR3 size: 13 residues. V was shortened by 6 bases and J by 7 bases, with 16 bases between the two germline ends. Looked up from germline, CDR1 is SNHLY and CDR2 is FYNNEI. Authors of the study amplified TCR beta CDR3 regions from RNA transcripts. The HTBI primer set drove a first-round RT-PCR of the TCR CDR3. TCRdb re-called the multiplex PCR reads with MiXCR, one entry per CDR3 protein. Of roughly 400,000 distinct CDR3 sequences listed, over 12% are singletons. Whole-study results and caveats: The model predicted ophthalmopathy a median about 6.6 months before onset. Clonotypes that were expanded in thyroid above 0.001 mostly appeared in blood too.

The diagnoses drew upon clinical symptoms, serum thyroxine and TRAb, thyroid ultrasound and orbital computed tomography. The sample holds many counts of this clonotype. The antigen remains undetermined. The V and J genes are TRBV2 and TRBJ2-7; TRBD1 might be the D (6 bases). The TCR comes from a man in his forties or fifties with Graves' ophthalmopathy. The sample was blood. The DNA of the CDR3 is TGTGCCAGCAGCTACGGACAGCTCGGGGAGCAGTACTTC. As protein: CASSYGQLGEQYF.